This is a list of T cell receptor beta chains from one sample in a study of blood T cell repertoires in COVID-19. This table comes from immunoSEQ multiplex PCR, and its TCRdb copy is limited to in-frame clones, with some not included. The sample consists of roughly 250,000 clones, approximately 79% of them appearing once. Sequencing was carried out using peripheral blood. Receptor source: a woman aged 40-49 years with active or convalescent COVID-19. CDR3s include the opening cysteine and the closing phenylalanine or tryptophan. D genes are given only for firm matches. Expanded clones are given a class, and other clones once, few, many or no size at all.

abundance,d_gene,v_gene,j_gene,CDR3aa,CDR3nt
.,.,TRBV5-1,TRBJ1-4,CASSLGLAATNEKLFF,TGCGCCAGCAGCCTGGGGCTCGCTGCAACTAATGAAAAACTGTTTTTT
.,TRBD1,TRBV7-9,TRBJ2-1,CASSLGTGSGYEQFF,TGTGCCAGCAGCTTAGGGACAGGGTCAGGCTATGAGCAGTTCTTC
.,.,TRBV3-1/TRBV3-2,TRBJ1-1,CASSQQVRGEAFF,TGTGCCAGCAGTCAGCAGGTGCGGGGTGAAGCTTTCTTT
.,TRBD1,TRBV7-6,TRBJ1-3,CASSSQGARGNTIYF,TGTGCCAGCAGCTCACAGGGGGCGCGTGGAAACACCATATATTTT
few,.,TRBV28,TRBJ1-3,CASSLFDGFGNTIYF,TGTGCCAGCAGTTTATTCGACGGGTTTGGAAACACCATATATTTT
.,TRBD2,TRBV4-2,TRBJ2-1,CASSQGTSGSEQFF,TGTGCCAGCAGCCAAGGGACTAGCGGCTCGGAGCAGTTCTTC
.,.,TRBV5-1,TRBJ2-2,CASSLAAAGTGELFF,TGCGCCAGCAGCTTGGCCGCAGCGGGCACCGGGGAGCTGTTTTTT
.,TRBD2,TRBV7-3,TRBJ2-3,CASSLLAGITDTQYF,TGTGCCAGCAGCCTACTAGCGGGAATCACAGATACGCAGTATTTT
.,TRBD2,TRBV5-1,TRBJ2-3,CASSWLAGATDTQYF,TGCGCCAGCAGCTGGCTAGCGGGGGCGACAGATACGCAGTATTTT
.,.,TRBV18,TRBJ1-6,CASSSRGPLHF,TGTGCCAGCTCAAGCAGGGGACCCCTCCACTTT
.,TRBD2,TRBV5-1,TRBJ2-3,CASRAGLAVNTQYF,TGCGCCAGCAGGGCGGGACTAGCGGTAAATACGCAGTATTTT
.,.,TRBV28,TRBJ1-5,CASSYREGGNQPQHF,TGTGCCAGCAGTTACCGAGAAGGGGGCAATCAGCCCCAGCATTTT
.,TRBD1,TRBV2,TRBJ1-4,CASSRVGGREKLFF,TGTGCCAGCAGTCGGGTAGGGGGCCGGGAAAAACTGTTTTTT
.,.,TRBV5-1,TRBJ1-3,CASSLPRDPGNTIYF,TGCGCCAGCAGCTTGCCCAGGGATCCCGGAAACACCATATATTTT
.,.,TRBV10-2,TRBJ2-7,CASSGLDYEQYF,TGCGCCTCATCAGGACTCGATTACGAGCAGTACTTC
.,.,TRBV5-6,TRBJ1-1,CASSFPFGGEAFF,TGTGCCAGCAGCTTTCCCTTCGGAGGTGAAGCTTTCTTT
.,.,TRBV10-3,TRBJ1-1,CALPGPNTEAFF,TGTGCCTTACCTGGGCCGAACACTGAAGCTTTCTTT
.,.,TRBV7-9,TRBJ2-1,CASSSTGVYNEQFF,TGTGCCAGCAGCTCGACAGGAGTCTACAATGAGCAGTTCTTC
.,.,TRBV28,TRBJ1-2,CASSSYTGDYGYTF,TGTGCCAGCAGTTCTTATACGGGGGACTATGGCTACACCTTC